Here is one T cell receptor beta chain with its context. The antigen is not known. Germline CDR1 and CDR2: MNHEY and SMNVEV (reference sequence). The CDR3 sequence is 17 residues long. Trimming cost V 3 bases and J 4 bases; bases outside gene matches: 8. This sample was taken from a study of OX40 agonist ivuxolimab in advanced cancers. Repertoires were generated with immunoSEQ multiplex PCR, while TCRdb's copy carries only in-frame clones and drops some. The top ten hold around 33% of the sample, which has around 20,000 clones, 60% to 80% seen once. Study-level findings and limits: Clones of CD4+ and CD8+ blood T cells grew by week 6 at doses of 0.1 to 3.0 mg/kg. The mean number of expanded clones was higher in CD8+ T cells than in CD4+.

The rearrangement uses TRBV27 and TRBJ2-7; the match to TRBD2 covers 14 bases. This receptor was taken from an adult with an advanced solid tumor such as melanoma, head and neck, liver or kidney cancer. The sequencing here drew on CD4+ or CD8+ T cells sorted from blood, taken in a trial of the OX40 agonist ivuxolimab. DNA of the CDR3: TGTGCCAGCAGTTTGGTGGGACTAGCGGGAGATAATTACGAGCAGTACTTC. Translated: CASSLVGLAGDNYEQYF.